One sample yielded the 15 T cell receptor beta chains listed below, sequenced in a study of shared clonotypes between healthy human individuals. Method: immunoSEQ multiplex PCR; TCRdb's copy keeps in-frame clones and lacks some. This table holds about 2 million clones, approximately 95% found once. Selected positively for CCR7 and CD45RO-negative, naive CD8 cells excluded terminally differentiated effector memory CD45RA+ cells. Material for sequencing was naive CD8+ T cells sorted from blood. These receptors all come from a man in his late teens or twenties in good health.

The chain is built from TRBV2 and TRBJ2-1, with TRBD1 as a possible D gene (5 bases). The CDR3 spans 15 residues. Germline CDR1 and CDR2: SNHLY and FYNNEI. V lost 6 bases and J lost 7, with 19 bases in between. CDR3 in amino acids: CASRHQGGMENEQFF. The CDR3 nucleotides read TGTGCCAGCAGACACCAGGGCGGAATGGAGAATGAGCAGTTCTTC.

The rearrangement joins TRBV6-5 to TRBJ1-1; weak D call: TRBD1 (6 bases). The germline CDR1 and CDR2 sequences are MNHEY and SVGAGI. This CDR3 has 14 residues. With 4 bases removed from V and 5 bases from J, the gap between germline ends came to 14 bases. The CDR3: CASSFGQSGTEAFF. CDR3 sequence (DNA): TGTGCCAGCAGTTTCGGACAGTCGGGGACTGAAGCTTTCTTT.

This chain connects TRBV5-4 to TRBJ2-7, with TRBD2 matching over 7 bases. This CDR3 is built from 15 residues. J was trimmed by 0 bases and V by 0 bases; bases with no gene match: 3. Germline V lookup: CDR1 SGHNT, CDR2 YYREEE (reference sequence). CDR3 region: CASSLGAGVSYEQYF. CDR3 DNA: TGTGCCAGCAGCTTGGGTGCGGGGGTCTCCTACGAGCAGTACTTC. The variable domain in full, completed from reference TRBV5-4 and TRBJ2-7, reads ETGVTQSPTHLIKTRGQQVTLRCSSQSGHNTVSWYQQALGQGPQFIFQYYREEENGRGNFPPRFSGLQFPNYSSELNVNALELDDSALYLCASSLGAGVSYEQYFGPGTRLTVT.

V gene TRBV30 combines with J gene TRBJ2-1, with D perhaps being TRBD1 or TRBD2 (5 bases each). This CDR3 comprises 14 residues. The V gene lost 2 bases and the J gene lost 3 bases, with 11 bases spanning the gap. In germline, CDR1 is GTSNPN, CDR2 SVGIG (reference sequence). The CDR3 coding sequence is TGTGCCTGGAGTTGGGACGGCAACTACAATGAGCAGTTCTTC. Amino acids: CAWSWDGNYNEQFF.

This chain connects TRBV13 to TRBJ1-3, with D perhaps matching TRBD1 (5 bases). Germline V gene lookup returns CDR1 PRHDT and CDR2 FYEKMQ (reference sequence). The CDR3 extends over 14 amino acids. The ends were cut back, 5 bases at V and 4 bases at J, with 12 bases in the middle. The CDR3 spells CASSPTWTGNTIYF. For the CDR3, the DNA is TGTGCCAGCAGCCCGACCTGGACAGGAAACACCATATATTTT.

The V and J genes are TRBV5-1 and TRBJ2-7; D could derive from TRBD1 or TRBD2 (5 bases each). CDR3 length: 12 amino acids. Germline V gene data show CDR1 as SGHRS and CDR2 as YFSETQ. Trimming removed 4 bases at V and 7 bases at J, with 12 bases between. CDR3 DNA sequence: TGCGCCAGCAGCCGGGACCCCTGGGAGCAGTACTTC. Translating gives CASSRDPWEQYF.

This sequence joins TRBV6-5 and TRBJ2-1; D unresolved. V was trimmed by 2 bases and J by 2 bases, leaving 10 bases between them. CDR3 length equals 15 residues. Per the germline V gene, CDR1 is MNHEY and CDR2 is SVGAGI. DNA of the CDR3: TGTGCCAGCAGTTACGGTAGTACACCCTACAATGAGCAGTTCTTC. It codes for CASSYGSTPYNEQFF.

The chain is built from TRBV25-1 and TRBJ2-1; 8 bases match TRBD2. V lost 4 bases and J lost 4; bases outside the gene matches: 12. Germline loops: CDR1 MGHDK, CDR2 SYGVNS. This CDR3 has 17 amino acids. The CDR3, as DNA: TGTGCCAGCAGTGCGACTGAGCTAGCGGGCCTTTACAATGAGCAGTTCTTC. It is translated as CASSATELAGLYNEQFF.

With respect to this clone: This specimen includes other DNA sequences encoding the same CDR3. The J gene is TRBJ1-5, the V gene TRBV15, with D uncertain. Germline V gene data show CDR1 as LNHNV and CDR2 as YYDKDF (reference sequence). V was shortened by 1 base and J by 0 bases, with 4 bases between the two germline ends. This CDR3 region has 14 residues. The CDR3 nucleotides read TGTGCCACCAGCAGAGGTGATAGCAATCAGCCCCAGCATTTT. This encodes CATSRGDSNQPQHF. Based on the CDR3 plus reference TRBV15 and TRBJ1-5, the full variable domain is DAMVIQNPRYQVTQFGKPVTLSCSQTLNHNVMYWYQQKSSQAPKLLFHYYDKDFNNEADTPDNFQSRRPNTSFCFLDIRSPGLGDTAMYLCATSRGDSNQPQHFGDGTRLSIL.

For the CDR3, the DNA is TGTGCCAGTACCTATACAGGGGTCAGAGATGGCTACACCTTC. It translates to CASTYTGVRDGYTF. This chain joins TRBV19 and TRBJ1-2, with 7 bases identical to TRBD1. CDR3 length equals 14 residues. CDR1 is LNHDA and CDR2 is SQIVND in the germline V gene (reference sequence). J gave up 6 bases and V 7 bases, and 11 bases lay outside the gene matches.

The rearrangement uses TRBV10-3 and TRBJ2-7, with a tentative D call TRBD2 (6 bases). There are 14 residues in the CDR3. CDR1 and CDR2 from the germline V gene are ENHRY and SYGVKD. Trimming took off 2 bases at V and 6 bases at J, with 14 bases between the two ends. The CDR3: CAISEGLPFLEQYF. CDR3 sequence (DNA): TGTGCCATCAGTGAGGGACTACCATTTCTCGAGCAGTACTTC.

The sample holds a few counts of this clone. DNA of the CDR3: TGTGCCAGCAGTTATAATTCACCCCTCCACTTT. This sequence encodes CASSYNSPLHF. The chain couples TRBV28 to TRBJ1-6; D is unclear. Per germline, CDR1 MDHEN and CDR2 SYDVKM. The CDR3 has 11 residues. Deletions cut 4 bases from V and 5 bases from J, with 0 bases between.

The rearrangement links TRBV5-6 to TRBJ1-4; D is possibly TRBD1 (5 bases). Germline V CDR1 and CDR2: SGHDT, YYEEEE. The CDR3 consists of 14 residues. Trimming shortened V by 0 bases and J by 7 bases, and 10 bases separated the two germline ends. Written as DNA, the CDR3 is TGTGCCAGCAGCTTGGGGGGACCAAGTGAAAAACTGTTTTTT. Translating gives CASSLGGPSEKLFF.

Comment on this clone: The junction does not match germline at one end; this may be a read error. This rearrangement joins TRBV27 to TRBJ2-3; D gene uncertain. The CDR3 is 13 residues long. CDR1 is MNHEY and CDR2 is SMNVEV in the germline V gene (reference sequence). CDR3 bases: TGTGCCAGCAGTACCAACACCTACCCCTGGCTACGTTTT. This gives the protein CASSTNTYPWLRF.

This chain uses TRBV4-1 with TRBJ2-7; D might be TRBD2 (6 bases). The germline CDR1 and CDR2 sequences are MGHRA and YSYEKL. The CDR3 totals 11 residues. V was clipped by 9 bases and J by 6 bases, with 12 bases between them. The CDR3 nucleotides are TGCGCCAGTGGGACTGGTGGCGAGCAGTACTTC. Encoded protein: CASGTGGEQYF.